This T cell receptor (beta chain) was sequenced in a study of cytomegalovirus exposure and HLA in healthy donors. Study-level points and caveats: Cytomegalovirus association was listed for about 180 TCR beta chains. A missense DCLRE1C variant was associated with V- and J-gene trimming of TCR beta chains in a later analysis, and an independent cohort replicated the association. Differences between HLA loci emerged in a later analysis of TCR association rates, with DRB1 most and HLA-C fewest. Most TCR sequences were seen very rarely across donors, but some public TCRs occurred in many.

Germline CDR1 is GTSNPN and CDR2 is SVGIG (reference sequence). This CDR3 has 10 residues. Trimming removed 7 bases from V and 2 bases from J, with 5 bases in between. Amplification used 60 Vbeta primers and 13 Jbeta primers. Libraries were prepared by immunoSEQ multiplex PCR; TCRdb keeps only in-frame clonotypes and omits some of them. The sample yields around 150,000 clones, 80% seen once. A note on this clone: The antigen is unknown.

V gene TRBV30 combines with J gene TRBJ2-5; D unclear. The sequence came from a man under 40 in good health and CMV-seronegative. Sequenced material: PBMCs. The CDR3 region is CASGQETQYF. CDR3 DNA: TGTGCCTCAGGACAAGAGACCCAGTACTTC.